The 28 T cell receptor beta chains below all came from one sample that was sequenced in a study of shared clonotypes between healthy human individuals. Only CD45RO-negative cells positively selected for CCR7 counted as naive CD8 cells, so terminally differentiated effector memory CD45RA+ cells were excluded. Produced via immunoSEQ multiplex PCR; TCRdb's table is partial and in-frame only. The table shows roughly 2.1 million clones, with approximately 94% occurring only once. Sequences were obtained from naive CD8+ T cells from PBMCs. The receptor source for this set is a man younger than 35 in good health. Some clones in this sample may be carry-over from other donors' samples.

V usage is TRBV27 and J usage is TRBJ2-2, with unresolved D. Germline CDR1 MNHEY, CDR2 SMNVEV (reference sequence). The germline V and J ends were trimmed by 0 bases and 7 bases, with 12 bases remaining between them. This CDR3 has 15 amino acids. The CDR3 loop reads CASSLSVEGIGELFF. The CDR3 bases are TGTGCCAGCAGTTTATCAGTAGAAGGCATCGGGGAGCTGTTTTTT.

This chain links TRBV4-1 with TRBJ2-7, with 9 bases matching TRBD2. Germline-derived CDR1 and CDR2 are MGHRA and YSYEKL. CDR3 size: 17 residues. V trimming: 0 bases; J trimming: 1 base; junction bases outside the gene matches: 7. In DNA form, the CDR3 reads TGCGCCAGCAGCCAAGAACTAGCGGGCTGGGTTTCCTACGAGCAGTACTTC. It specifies CASSQELAGWVSYEQYF.

The CDR3 reads CASSLGFSSYNEQFF. The CDR3 DNA sequence: TGTGCCAGCAGCTTAGGTTTCAGCTCCTACAATGAGCAGTTCTTC. This chain joins TRBV7-6 and TRBJ2-1; D is ambiguous. Trimming took off 1 base at V and 0 bases at J, with 7 bases between the two ends. This CDR3 is built from 15 residues. CDR1 and CDR2 from the germline V gene are SGHVS and FNYEAQ.

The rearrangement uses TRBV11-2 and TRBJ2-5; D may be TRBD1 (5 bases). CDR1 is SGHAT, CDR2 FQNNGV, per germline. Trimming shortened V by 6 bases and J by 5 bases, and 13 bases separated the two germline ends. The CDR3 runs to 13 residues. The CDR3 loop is CASRGQAYETQYF. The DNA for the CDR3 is TGTGCCAGCAGAGGACAAGCCTACGAGACCCAGTACTTC.

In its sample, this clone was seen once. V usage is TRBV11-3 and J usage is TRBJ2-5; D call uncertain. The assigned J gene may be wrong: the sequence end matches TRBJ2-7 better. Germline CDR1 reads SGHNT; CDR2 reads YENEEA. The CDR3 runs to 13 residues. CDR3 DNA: TGTGCCAGCAGCGCATCCGGGTCCTACGAGCAGTACTTC. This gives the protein CASSASGSYEQYF.

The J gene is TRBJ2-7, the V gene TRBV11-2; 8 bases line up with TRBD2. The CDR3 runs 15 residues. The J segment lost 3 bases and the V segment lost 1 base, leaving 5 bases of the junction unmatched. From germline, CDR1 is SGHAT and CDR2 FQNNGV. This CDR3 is CASSLGTSRYYEQYF. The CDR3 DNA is TGTGCCAGCAGCTTAGGGACTAGCAGATACTACGAGCAGTACTTC.

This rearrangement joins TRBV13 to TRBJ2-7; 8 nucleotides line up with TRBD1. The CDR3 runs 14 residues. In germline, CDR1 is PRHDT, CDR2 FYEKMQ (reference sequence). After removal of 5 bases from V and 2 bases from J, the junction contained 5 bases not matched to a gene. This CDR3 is CASSPLTGAYEQYF. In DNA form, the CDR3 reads TGTGCCAGCAGCCCTTTGACAGGGGCCTACGAGCAGTACTTC.

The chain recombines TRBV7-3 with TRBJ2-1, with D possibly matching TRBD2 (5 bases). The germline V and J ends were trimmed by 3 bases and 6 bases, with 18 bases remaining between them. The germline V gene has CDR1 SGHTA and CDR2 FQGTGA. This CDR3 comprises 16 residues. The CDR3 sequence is CASSFLPAASGNEQFF. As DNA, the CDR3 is TGTGCCAGCAGCTTTCTACCTGCGGCCAGCGGCAATGAGCAGTTCTTC.

The CDR3 loop reads CASSLELAWNEQFF. For the CDR3, the DNA is TGTGCCAGCAGCTTGGAATTAGCGTGGAATGAGCAGTTCTTC. The chain is built from TRBV5-6 and TRBJ2-1, with D maybe TRBD2 (5 bases). Trimming removed 0 bases from V and 7 bases from J, with 11 bases in between. Per germline, CDR1 SGHDT and CDR2 YYEEEE. This CDR3 is 14 amino acids long.

The CDR3 loop reads CSARIYEQYF. DNA for the CDR3: TGCAGTGCGCGGATTTACGAGCAGTACTTC. The rearrangement joins TRBV20-1 to TRBJ2-7; no clear D. CDR3 length: 10 residues. Trimming removed 6 bases from V and 4 bases from J, with 7 bases in between. Per the germline V gene, CDR1 is DFQATT and CDR2 is SNEGSKA (reference sequence).

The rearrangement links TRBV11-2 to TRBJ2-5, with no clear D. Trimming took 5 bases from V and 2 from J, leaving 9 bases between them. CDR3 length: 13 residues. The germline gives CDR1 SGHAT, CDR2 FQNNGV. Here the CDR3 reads CASSLRLQETQYF. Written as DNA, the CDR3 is TGTGCCAGCAGCCTGAGGCTACAAGAGACCCAGTACTTC.

CDR3 sequence (DNA): TGTGCCAGCAGCTTAGGTCCCCTACAGGAGGAGACCCAGTACTTC. Translated: CASSLGPLQEETQYF. The gene calls are TRBV7-9 and TRBJ2-5; possible D gene TRBD1, 5 bases. Germline CDR1 reads SEHNR; CDR2 reads FQNEAQ (reference sequence). Trimming cost V 1 base and J 5 bases, with 14 bases left between them. The CDR3 spans 15 residues.

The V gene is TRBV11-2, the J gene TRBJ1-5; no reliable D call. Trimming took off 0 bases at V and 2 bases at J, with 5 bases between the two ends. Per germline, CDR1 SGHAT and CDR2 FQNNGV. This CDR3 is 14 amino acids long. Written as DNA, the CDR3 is TGTGCCAGCAGCTTAGATCCGGGCAATCAGCCCCAGCATTTT. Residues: CASSLDPGNQPQHF.

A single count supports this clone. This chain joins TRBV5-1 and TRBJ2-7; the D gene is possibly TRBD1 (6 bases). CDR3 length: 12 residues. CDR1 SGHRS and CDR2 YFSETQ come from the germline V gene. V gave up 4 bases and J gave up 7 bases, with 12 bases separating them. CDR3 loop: CASSISGEEQYF. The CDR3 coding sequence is TGCGCCAGCAGCATATCAGGGGAAGAGCAGTACTTC.

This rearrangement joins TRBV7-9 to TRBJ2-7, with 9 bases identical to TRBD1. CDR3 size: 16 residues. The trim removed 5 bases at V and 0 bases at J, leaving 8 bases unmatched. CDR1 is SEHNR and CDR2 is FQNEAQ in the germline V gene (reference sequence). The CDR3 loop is CASSDRQGVSSYEQYF. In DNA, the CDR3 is TGTGCCAGCAGCGACAGACAGGGGGTTAGCTCCTACGAGCAGTACTTC.

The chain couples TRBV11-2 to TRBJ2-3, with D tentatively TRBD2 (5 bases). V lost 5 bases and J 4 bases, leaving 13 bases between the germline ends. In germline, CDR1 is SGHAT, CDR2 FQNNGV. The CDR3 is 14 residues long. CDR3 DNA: TGTGCCAGCAGCACAGAGGGCACTTCAGATACGCAGTATTTT. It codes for CASSTEGTSDTQYF.

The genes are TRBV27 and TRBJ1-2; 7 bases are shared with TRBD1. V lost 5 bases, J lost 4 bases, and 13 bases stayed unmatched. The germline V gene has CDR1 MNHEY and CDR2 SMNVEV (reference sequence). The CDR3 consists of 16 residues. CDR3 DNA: TGTGCCAGCAGTACCCTGGGACAGCTGGGGGGCTATGGCTACACCTTC. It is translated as CASSTLGQLGGYGYTF.

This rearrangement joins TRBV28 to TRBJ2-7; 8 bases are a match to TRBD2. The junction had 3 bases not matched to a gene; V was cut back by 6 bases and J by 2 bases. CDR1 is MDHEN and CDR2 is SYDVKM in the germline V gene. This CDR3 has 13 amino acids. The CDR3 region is CASRLAEAYEQYF. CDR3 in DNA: TGTGCCAGCAGACTAGCGGAGGCCTACGAGCAGTACTTC.

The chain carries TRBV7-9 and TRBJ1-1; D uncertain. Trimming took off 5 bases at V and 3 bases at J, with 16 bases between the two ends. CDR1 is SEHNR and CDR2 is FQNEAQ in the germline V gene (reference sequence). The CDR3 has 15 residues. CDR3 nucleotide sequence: TGTGCCAGCAGCCCACCCGGGAAGCCAGACACTGAAGCTTTCTTT. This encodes CASSPPGKPDTEAFF.

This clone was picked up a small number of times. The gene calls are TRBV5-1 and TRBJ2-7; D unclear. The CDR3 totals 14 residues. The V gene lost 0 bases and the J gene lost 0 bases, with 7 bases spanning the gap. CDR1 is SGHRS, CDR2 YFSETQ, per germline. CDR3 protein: CASSLDGYSYEQYF. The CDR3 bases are TGCGCCAGCAGCTTGGACGGTTACTCCTACGAGCAGTACTTC.

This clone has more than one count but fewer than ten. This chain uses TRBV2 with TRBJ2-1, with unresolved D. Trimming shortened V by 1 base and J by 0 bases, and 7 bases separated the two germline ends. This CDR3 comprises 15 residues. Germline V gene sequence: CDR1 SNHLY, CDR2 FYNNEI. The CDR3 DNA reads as TGTGCCAGCAGTGAAGTTGCGGCCTCCTACAATGAGCAGTTCTTC. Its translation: CASSEVAASYNEQFF. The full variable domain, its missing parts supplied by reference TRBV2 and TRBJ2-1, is EPEVTQTPSHQVTQMGQEVILRCVPISNHLYFYWYRQILGQKVEFLVSFYNNEISEKSEIFDDQFSVERPDGSNFTLKIRSTKLEDSAMYFCASSEVAASYNEQFFGPGTRLTVL.

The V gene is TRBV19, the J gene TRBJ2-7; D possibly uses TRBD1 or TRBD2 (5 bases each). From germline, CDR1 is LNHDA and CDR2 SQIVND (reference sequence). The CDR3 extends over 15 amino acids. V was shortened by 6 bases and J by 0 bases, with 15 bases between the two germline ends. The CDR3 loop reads CASSDRDASSYEQYF. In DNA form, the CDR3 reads TGTGCCAGTAGCGACCGGGACGCCAGCTCCTACGAGCAGTACTTC.

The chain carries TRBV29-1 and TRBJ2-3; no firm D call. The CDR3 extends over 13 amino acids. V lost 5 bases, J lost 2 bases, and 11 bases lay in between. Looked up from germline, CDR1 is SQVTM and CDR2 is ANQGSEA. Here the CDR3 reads CSVKQRSTDTQYF. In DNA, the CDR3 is TGCAGCGTTAAACAGCGTTCCACAGATACGCAGTATTTT.

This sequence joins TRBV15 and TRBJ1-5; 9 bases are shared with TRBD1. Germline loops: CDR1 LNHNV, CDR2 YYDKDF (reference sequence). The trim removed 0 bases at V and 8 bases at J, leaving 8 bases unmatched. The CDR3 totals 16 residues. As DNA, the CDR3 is TGTGCCACCAGCAGAGATCGGAACAGGGGGCTTGAGCCCCAGCATTTT. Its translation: CATSRDRNRGLEPQHF. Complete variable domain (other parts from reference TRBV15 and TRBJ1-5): DAMVIQNPRYQVTQFGKPVTLSCSQTLNHNVMYWYQQKSSQAPKLLFHYYDKDFNNEADTPDNFQSRRPNTSFCFLDIRSPGLGDTAMYLCATSRDRNRGLEPQHFGDGTRLSIL.

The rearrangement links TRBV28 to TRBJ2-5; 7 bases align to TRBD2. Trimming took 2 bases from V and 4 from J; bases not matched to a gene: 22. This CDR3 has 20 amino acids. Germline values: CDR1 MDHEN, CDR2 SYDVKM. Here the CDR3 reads CASSLRVSGASSVYRETQYF. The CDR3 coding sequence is TGTGCCAGCAGTTTACGCGTCAGCGGGGCGTCCTCCGTGTACCGAGAGACCCAGTACTTC.

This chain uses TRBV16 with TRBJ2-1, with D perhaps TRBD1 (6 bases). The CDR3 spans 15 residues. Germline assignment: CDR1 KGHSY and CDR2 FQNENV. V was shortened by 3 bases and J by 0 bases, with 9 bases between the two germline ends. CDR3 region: CASSQDSSSYNEQFF. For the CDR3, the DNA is TGTGCCAGCAGCCAGGACAGTAGCTCCTACAATGAGCAGTTCTTC.

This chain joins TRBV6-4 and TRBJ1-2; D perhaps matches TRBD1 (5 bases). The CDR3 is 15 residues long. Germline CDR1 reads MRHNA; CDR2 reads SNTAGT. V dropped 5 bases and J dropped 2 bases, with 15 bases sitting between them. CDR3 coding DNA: TGTGCCAGCAGTCCGCGGGGGTTTGCCAACTATGGCTACACCTTC. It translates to CASSPRGFANYGYTF.

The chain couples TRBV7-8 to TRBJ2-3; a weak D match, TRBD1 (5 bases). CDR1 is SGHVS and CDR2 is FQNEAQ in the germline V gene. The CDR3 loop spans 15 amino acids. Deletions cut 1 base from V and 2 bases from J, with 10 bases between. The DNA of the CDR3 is TGTGCCAGCAGCTTAGACAGGCCTGCCACAGATACGCAGTATTTT. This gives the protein CASSLDRPATDTQYF.